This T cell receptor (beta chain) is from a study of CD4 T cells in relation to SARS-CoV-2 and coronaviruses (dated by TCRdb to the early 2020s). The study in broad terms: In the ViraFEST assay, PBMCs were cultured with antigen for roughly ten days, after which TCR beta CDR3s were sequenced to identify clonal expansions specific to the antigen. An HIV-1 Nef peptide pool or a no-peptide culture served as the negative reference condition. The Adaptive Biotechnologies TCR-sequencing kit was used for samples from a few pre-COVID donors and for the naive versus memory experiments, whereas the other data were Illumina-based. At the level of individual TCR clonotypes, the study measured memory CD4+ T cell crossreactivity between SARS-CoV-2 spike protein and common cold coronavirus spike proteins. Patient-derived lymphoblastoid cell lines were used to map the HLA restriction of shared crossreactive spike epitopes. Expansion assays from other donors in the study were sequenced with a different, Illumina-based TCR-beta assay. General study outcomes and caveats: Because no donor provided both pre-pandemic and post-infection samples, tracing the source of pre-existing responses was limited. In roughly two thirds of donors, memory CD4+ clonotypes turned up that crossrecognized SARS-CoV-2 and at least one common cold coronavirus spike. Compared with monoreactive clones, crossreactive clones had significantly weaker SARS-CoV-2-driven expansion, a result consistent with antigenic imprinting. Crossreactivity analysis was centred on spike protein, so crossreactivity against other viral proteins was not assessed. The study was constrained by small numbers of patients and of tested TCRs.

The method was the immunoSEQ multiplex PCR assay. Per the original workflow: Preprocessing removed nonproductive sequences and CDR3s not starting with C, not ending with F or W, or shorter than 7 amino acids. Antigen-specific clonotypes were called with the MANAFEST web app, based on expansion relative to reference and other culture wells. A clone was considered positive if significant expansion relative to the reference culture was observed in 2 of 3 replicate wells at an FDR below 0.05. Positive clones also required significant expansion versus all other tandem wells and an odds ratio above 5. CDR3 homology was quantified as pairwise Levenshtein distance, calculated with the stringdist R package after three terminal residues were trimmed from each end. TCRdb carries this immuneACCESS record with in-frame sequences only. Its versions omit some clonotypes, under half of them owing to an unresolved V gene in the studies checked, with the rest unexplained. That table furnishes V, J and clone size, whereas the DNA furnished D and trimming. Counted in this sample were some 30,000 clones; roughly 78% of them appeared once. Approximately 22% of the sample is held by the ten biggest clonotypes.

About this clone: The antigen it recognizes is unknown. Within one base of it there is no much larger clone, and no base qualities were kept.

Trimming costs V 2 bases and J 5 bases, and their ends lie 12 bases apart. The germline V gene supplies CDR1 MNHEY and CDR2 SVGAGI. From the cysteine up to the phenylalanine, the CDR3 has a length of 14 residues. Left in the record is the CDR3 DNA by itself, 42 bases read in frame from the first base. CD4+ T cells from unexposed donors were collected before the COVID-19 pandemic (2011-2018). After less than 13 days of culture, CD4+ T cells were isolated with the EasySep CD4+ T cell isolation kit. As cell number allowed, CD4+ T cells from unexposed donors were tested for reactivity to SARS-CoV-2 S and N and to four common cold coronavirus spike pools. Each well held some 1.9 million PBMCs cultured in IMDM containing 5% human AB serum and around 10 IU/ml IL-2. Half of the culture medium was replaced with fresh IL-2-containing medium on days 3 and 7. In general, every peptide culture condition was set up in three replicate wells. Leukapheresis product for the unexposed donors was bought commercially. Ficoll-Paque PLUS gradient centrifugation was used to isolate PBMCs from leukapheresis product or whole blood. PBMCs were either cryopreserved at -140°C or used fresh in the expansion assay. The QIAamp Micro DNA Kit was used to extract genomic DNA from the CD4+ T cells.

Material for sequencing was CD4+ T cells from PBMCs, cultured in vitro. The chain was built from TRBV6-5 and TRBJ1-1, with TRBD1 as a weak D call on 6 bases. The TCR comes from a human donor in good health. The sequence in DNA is TGTGCCAGCAGTTACCTTTTAGGGGGAACTGAAGCTTTCTTT. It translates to CASSYLLGGTEAFF.